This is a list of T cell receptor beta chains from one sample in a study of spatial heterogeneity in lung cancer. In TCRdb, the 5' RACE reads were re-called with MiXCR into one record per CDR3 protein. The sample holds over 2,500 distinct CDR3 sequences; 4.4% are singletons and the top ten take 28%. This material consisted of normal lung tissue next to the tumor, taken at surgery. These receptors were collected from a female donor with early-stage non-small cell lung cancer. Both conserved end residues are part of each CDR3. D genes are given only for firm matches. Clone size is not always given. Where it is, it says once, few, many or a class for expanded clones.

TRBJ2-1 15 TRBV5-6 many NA CASSLVWPLGDEQFF TGTGCCAGCAGCTTGGTGTGGCCTCTTGGCGATGAGCAGTTCTTC
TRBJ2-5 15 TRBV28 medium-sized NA CASSRSRQEKETQYF TGTGCCAGCAGCCGTTCGAGACAGGAGAAAGAGACCCAGTACTTC
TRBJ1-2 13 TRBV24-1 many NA CATSDRDYYGYTF TGTGCCACCAGTGATAGGGATTACTATGGCTACACCTTC
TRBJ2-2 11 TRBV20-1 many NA CSARGRRELFF TGCAGTGCTAGAGGCCGGAGGGAGCTGTTTTTT
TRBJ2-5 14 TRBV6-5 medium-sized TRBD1 CASSFGTGGETQYF TGTGCCAGCAGTTTCGGGACAGGGGGAGAGACCCAGTACTTC
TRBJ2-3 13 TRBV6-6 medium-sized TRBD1 CASTPTGEDTQYF TGTGCCAGCACCCCGACAGGGGAAGATACGCAGTATTTT
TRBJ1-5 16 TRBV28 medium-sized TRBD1 CASSSAGGRSNQPQHF TGTGCCAGCAGTAGTGCAGGGGGCAGGAGCAATCAGCCCCAGCATTTT
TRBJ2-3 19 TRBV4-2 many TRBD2 CASSQGARATSGSVDTQYF TGTGCCAGCAGCCAAGGCGCGAGGGCTACTAGCGGGAGTGTAGATACGCAGTATTTT
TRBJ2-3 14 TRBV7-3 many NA CASSPQGQRATQYF TGTGCCAGCAGCCCCCAGGGTCAACGAGCTACGCAGTATTTT
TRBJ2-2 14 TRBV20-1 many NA CSASRGGLIGELFF TGCAGTGCTAGTAGAGGCGGGCTAATCGGGGAGCTGTTTTTT
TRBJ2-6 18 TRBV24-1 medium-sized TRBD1 CATSNVRQGSSGANVLTF TGTGCCACCAGTAACGTACGACAGGGGAGCTCTGGGGCCAACGTCCTGACTTTC
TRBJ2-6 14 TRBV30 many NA CAWSVSFGANVLTF TGTGCCTGGAGTGTAAGCTTTGGGGCCAACGTCCTGACTTTC
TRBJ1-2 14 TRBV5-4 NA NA CASSPEGGFDGYTF TGTGCCAGCAGCCCTGAGGGGGGGTTTGATGGCTACACCTTC
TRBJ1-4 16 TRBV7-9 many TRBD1 CASSPGQATTNEKLFF TGTGCCAGCAGCCCAGGACAGGCAACAACTAATGAAAAACTGTTTTTT
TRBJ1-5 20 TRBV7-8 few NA CASSAYRVPLPSYSNQPQHF TGTGCCAGCAGCGCATACAGGGTACCCCTCCCGTCGTATAGCAATCAGCCCCAGCATTTT
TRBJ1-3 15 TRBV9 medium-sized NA CASSVERGAGNTIYF TGTGCCAGCAGCGTAGAAAGGGGCGCTGGAAACACCATATATTTT
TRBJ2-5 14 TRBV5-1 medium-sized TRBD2 CASSSAGGPETQYF TGCGCCAGCAGCTCCGCGGGGGGGCCGGAGACCCAGTACTTC
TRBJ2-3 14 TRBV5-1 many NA CASRRGQSTDTQYF TGCGCCAGCCGGCGGGGACAAAGCACAGATACGCAGTATTTT
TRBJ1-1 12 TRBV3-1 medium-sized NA CASSLGVSQAFF TGTGCCAGCAGCCTCGGGGTCTCGCAAGCTTTCTTT
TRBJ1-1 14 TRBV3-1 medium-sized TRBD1 CASTPQGARTEAFF TGTGCCAGCACCCCCCAGGGGGCGCGGACTGAAGCTTTCTTT
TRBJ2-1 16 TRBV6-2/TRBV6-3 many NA CASSYLAEPPYNEQFF TGTGCCAGCAGTTACTTAGCGGAGCCCCCCTACAATGAGCAGTTCTTC
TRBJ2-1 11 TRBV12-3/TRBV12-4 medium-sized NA CASSLEIEQFF TGTGCCAGCAGTCTGGAAATTGAGCAGTTCTTC
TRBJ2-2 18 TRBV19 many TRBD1 CASRPYPGQVILTGELFF TGTGCCAGTAGACCATATCCGGGACAGGTGATCCTCACCGGGGAGCTGTTTTTT
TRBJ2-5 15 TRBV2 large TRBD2 CASSGWTSAEETQYF TGTGCCAGCAGTGGTTGGACTAGCGCTGAAGAGACCCAGTACTTC
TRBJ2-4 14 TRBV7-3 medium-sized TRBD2 CASSLAGGRNIQYF TGTGCCAGCAGCTTAGCGGGAGGTAGAAACATTCAGTACTTC
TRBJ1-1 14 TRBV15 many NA CATSRDGPYDEAFF TGTGCCACCAGCAGAGATGGGCCTTATGATGAAGCTTTCTTT
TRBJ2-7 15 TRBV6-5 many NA CASAREYRTAYEQYF TGTGCCAGCGCCCGCGAGTACAGGACCGCCTACGAGCAGTACTTC
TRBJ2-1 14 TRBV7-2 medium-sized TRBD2 CASSRTSGSNEQFF TGTGCCAGCAGTCGGACTAGCGGGAGTAATGAGCAGTTCTTC
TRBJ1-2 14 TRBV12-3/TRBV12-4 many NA CASRTVGENYGYTF TGTGCCAGCAGGACCGTGGGGGAGAACTATGGCTACACCTTC
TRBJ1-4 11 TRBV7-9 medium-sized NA CASSFSEKLFF TGTGCCAGCAGCTTCAGTGAAAAACTGTTTTTT
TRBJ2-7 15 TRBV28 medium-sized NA CASRQLRVKNDEQYF TGTGCCAGCAGACAACTCCGGGTAAAAAACGACGAGCAGTACTTC
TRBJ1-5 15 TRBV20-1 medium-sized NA CSAIDRRGGNQPQHF TGCAGTGCTATAGACAGGCGTGGAGGCAATCAGCCCCAGCATTTT